One sample yielded the 9 T cell receptor beta chains listed below, sequenced in a study of human T cells and chemical hapten exposure. TCRdb processed the RACE reads anew with MiXCR; each CDR3 protein has one entry. The sample records fewer than 500,000 distinct CDR3 sequences, roughly 4.8% being singletons. Time point defined: patch test 1, 2 weeks after DPC sensitization. Specified treatment: therapeutic diphenylcyclopropenone sensitization with weekly scalp DPC. The source material was whole blood, sampled in connection with sensitization to the hapten diphenylcyclopropenone (DPC). These receptors were obtained from a woman in her 50s with alopecia areata. Some clones in this sample may be carry-over from other donors' samples.

In regard to this clonotype: A much larger clone sits a single nucleotide away, making a read error possible. The J gene is TRBJ2-5, the V gene TRBV28; 8 positions agree with TRBD2. Germline CDR1 MDHEN, CDR2 SYDVKM. J gave up 6 bases and V 4 bases, and 4 bases lay outside the gene matches. The CDR3 has 13 amino acids. Here the CDR3 DNA reads TGTGCCAGCAGTTCGGGGGGGATGCAGACCCAGTACTTC. Residues: CASSSGGMQTQYF.

This clonotype was counted only a few times. The chain combines TRBV20-1 with TRBJ2-7; D is unclear. The CDR3 sequence is 14 residues long. The ends were cut back, 6 bases at V and 0 bases at J, with 15 bases in the middle. CDR1 and CDR2 (germline): DFQATT, SNEGSKA (reference sequence). The CDR3 sequence: CSAPTQSSSYEQYF. DNA of the CDR3: TGCAGTGCACCAACCCAGTCCAGCTCCTACGAGCAGTACTTC.

This clonotype was recorded at least ten times. The chain uses TRBV27 and TRBJ1-1; D might be TRBD1 (6 bases). The CDR3 is 14 residues long. Germline CDR1 is MNHEY and CDR2 is SMNVEV (reference sequence). V lost 6 bases and J 5 bases, leaving 16 bases between the germline ends. The chain's CDR3 is CASSPGRGATEAFF. The CDR3 nucleotides read TGTGCCAGCAGCCCTGGTCGGGGGGCAACTGAAGCTTTCTTT.

This clonotype showed up just a few times. The chain couples TRBV7-2 to TRBJ2-1; 11 bases are a match to TRBD2. The germline V gene has CDR1 SGHTA and CDR2 FQGNSA. Trimming removed 5 bases from V and 0 bases from J; junction bases left unmatched: 6. CDR3 length: 17 residues. CDR3 amino acids: CASSKSSGGSSYNEQFF. The CDR3 nucleotides are TGTGCCAGCAGCAAATCTAGCGGGGGGAGCTCCTACAATGAGCAGTTCTTC.

The V call is TRBV4-1, the J call TRBJ2-3, with 9 nucleotides matching TRBD2. The CDR3 spans 14 residues. J gave up 5 bases and V 7 bases, and 7 bases lay outside the gene matches. CDR1 MGHRA and CDR2 YSYEKL come from the germline V gene. The CDR3 DNA sequence: TGCGCCAGCACCGCTAGCGGGGCCCAAGATACGCAGTATTTT. Amino acids: CASTASGAQDTQYF.

This clonotype was found many times. The genes are TRBV3-1 and TRBJ1-2; the D is unclear. Germline V gene sequence: CDR1 LGHDT, CDR2 YNNKEL (reference sequence). V lost 4 bases, J lost 0 bases, and 12 bases lay in between. CDR3 length: 15 residues. CDR3: CASSLYLGPNYGYTF. The CDR3, as DNA: TGTGCCAGCAGCCTTTACCTGGGCCCTAACTATGGCTACACCTTC. Complete variable domain (other parts from reference TRBV3-1 and TRBJ1-2): DTAVSQTPKYLVTQMGNDKSIKCEQNLGHDTMYWYKQDSKKFLKIMFSYNNKELIINETVPNRFSPKSPDKAHLNLHINSLELGDSAVYFCASSLYLGPNYGYTFGSGTRLTVV.

This clonotype has ten or more counts. CDR3 protein: CASSLEREVETQYF. CDR3 nucleotides: TGTGCCAGCAGCTTAGAACGGGAGGTGGAGACCCAGTACTTC. This sequence joins TRBV7-9 and TRBJ2-5, with 7 positions matching TRBD2. J was trimmed by 5 bases and V by 1 base; bases with no gene match: 4. The germline V gene encodes CDR1 SEHNR and CDR2 FQNEAQ (reference sequence). CDR3 length: 14 amino acids. The full variable domain, rest sourced from reference TRBV7-9 and TRBJ2-5, is DTGVSQNPRHKITKRGQNVTFRCDPISEHNRLYWYRQTLGQGPEFLTYFQNEAQLEKSRLLSDRFSAERPKGSFSTLEIQRTEQGDSAMYLCASSLEREVETQYFGPGTRLLVL.

V usage is TRBV20-1 and J usage is TRBJ2-1; possibly TRBD1 or TRBD2 for D (7 bases each). The CDR3 contains 14 residues. The germline V and J ends were trimmed by 4 bases and 9 bases, with 19 bases remaining between them. CDR1 is DFQATT, CDR2 SNEGSKA, per germline (reference sequence). CDR3 in DNA: TGCAGTGCTACAGGGGGACTAACGGGTGGTGAGCAGTTCTTC. Amino acid sequence: CSATGGLTGGEQFF.

In its sample, this clonotype was seen a few times. The rearrangement joins TRBV29-1 to TRBJ2-1; TRBD2 matches at 8 bases. Trimming cost V 2 bases and J 5 bases; bases outside gene matches: 8. Germline loops: CDR1 SQVTM, CDR2 ANQGSEA. The CDR3 has 15 residues. CDR3 nucleotides: TGCAGCGTTGAATCGCCCAGCGGGAGCCACAATGAGCAGTTCTTC. As protein: CSVESPSGSHNEQFF.